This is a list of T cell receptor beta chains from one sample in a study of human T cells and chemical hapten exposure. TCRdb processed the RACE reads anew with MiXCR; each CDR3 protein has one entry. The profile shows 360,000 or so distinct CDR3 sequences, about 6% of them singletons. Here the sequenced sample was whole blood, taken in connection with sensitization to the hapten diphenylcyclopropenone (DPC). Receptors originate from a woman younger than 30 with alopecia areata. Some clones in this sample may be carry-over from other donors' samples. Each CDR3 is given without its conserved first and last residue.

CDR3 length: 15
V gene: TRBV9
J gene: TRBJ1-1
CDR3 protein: ASSVVKRPRRNTEAF

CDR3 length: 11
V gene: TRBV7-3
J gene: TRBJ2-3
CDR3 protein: ASSLREPDTQY

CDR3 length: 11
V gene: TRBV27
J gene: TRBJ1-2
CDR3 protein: ASSLSIGNGYT

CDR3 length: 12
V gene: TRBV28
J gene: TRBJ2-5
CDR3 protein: ASSLRLAKETQY

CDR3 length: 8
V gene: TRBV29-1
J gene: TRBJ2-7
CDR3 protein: SVLDYEQY

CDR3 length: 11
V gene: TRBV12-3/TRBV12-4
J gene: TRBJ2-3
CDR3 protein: ASKPTSTDTQY

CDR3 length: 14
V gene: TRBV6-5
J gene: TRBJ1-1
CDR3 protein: ASSYSIEGPNTEAF

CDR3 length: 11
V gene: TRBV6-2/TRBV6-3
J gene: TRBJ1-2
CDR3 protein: ASSLDSNYGYT

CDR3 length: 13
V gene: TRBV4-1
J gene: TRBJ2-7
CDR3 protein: ASSFERLSSYEQY

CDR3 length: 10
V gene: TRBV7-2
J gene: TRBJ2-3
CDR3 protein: ASSLTGTTQY

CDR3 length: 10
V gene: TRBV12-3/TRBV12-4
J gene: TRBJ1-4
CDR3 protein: ASMRDNEKLF

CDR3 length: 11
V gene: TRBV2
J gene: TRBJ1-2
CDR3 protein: ASSEAVTSGYT

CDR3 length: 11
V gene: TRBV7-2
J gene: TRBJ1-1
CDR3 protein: ASSPQGPPEAF

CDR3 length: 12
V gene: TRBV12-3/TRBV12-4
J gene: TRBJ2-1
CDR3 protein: ASSFGREYNEQF

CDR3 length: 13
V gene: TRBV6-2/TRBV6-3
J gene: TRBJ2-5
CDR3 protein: TSSYLLRLTETQY

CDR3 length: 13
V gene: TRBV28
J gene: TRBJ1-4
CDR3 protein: ASSSGQGAYEKLF

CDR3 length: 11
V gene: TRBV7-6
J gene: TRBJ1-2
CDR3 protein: ASSIQGGGGYT

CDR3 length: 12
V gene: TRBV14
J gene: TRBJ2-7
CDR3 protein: ASSQDQPGYEQY

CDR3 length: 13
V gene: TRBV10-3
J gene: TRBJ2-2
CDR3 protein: ASRQGQLNTGELF

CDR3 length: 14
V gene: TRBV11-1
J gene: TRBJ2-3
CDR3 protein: ASSPAWTSSADTQY

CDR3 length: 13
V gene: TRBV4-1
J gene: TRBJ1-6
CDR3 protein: ASSQDNRGNSPLH

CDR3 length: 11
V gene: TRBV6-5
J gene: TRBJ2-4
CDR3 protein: ASSKWGEDIQY

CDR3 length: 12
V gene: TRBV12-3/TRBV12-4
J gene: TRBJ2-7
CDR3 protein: ASSRPGRNYEQY

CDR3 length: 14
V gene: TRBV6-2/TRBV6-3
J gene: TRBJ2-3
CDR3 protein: ASSNLGGGAPDTQY

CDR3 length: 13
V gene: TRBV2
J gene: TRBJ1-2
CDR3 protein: ASSEGQGANYGYT

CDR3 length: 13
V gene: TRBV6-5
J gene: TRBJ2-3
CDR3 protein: ASSWGLAGPDTQY

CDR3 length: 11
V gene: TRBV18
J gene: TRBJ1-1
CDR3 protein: ASSQGKGTEAF

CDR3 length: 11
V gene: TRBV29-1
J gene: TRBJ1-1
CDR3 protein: SVEPQENTEAF

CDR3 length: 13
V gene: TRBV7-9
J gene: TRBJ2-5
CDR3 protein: ASSPPTGLQETQY

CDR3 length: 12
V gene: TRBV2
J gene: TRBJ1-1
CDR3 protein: ARDRRNADTEAF

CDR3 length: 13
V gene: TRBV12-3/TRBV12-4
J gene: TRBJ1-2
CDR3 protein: ASSARRAPLGGYT

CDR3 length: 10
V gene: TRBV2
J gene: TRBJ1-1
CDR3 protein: ASSPGTAEAF

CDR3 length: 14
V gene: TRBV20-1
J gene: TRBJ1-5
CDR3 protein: SAREARGGRFQPQH

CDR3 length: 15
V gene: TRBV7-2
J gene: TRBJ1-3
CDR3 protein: ASSTAGTGGSGNTIY

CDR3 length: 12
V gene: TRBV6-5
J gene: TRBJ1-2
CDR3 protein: ASMRQGADYGYT

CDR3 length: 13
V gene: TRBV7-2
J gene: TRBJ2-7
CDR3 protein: ASSLHGLSSYEQY

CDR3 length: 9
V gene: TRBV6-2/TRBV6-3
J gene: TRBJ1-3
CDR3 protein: ASSNSYTIY

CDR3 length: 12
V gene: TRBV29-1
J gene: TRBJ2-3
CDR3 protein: SGTSGSYTDTQY

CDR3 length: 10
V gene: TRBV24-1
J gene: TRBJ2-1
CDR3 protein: ATSVRGDEQF

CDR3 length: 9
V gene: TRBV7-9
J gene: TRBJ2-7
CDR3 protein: ASSLLAEQY

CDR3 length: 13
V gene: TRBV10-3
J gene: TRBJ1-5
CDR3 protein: AIGDGEGGHQPQH

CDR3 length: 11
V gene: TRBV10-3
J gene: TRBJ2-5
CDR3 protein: AISGSLQETQY

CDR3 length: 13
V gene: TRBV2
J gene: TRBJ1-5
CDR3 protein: ASSESSRDGQPQH

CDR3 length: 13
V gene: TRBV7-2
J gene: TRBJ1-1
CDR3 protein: ASSSLQAAGTEAF

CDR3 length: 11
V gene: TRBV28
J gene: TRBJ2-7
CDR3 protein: ASRRQLGYEQY

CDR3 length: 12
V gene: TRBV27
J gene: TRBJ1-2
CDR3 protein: ASRGNRAHYGYT

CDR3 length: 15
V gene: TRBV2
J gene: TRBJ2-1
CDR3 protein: ASSEETSGGPNNEQF

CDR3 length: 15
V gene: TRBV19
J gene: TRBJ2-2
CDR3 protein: ASSLEGYAQNTGELF

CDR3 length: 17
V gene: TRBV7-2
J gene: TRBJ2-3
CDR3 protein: ASSPLPLTSGGSTDTQY

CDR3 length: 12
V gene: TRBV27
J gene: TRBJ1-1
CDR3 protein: ASSWDRAGTEAF

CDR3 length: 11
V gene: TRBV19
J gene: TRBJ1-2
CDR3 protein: ASSMGQPIGYT